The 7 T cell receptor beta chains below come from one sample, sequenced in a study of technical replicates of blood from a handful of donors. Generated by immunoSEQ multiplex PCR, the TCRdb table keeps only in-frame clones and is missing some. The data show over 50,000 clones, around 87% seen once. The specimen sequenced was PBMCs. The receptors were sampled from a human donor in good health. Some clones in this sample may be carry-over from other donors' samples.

In DNA, the CDR3 is TGTGCCAGCAGCCTAACTTGGGGGGGCGGGGATGATGAGCAGTTCTTC. It is translated as CASSLTWGGGDDEQFF. V is TRBV11-3 and J is TRBJ2-1, with D possibly TRBD2 on 7 matching bases. CDR1 and CDR2 (germline): SGHNT, YENEEA. Between the trimmed V and J ends, which lost 5 bases and 8 bases, there was a span of 22 bases. CDR3 size: 16 residues.

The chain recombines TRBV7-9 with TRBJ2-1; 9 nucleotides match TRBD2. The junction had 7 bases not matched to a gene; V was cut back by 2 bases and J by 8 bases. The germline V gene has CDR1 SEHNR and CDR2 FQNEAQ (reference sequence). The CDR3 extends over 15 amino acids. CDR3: CASSLLREGLHEQFF. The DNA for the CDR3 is TGTGCCAGCAGCTTACTGCGGGAGGGCCTCCATGAGCAGTTCTTC.

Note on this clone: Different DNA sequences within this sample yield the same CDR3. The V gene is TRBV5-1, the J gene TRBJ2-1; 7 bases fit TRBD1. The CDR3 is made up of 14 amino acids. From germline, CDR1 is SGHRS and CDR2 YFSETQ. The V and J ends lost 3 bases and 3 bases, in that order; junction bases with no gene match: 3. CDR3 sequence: CASSSAGGYNEQFF. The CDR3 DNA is TGCGCCAGCAGCTCAGCAGGGGGCTACAATGAGCAGTTCTTC.

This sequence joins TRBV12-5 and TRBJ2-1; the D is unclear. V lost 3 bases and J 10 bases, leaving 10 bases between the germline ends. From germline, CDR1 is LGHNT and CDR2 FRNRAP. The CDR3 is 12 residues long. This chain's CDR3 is CASGLFLSEQFF. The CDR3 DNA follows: TGTGCTAGTGGTTTATTTCTTAGCGAGCAGTTCTTC.

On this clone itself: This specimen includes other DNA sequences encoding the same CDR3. The CDR3, as DNA: TGCGCCAGCAGCCAAGGGCTGACGGAGGCTAACTATGGCTACACCTTC. It specifies CASSQGLTEANYGYTF. This chain connects TRBV4-3 to TRBJ1-2; D remains unclear. Germline values: CDR1 LGHNA, CDR2 YSLEER. Trimming stripped 1 base from V and 0 bases from J, with 12 bases between. This CDR3 comprises 16 residues.

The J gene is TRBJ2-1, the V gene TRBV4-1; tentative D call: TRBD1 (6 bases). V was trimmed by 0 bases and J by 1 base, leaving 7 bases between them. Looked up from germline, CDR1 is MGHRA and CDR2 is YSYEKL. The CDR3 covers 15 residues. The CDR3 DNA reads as TGCGCCAGCAGCCAAGACAGGGGATCCTACAATGAGCAGTTCTTC. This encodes CASSQDRGSYNEQFF.

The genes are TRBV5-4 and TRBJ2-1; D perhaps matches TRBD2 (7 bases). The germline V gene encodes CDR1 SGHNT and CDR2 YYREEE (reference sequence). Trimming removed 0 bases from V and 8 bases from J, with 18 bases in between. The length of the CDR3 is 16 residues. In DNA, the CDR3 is TGTGCCAGCAGCTTGGGAGGATGGGGGGGGGCCTATGAGCAGTTCTTC. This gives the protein CASSLGGWGGAYEQFF.